This entry lists 2 T cell receptor beta chains sequenced from one sample in a study of T cell repertoires in cytomegalovirus infection (dated by TCRdb to between 2019 and 2020). Sequencing was carried out with an Illumina HiSeq 1500. TCRdb trimmed public reads at Q25 via fastp, called clones via MiXCR and kept in-frame beta chains. A single entry per CDR3 protein holds the most common genes and DNA from its merged rows. This sample lists approximately 56,000 distinct CDR3 sequences; roughly a fifth were detected once. The ten most abundant clones make up about four fifths of the sample. Antigen specificity for these receptors is unknown. The treatment or condition label, as the study defines it: in vitro stimulation with specific CMV peptide epitopes to enrich CMV-specific T cells. The sample was CD8+ T cells from cultured PBMCs, taken from culture after CMV antigen stimulation. The receptors come from a human donor in good health (CMV status not recorded). Some clones in this sample may be carry-over from other donors' samples.

This clonotype occurred a few times. The chain joins TRBV7-9 to TRBJ2-7; D tentatively fits TRBD1 or TRBD2 (7 bases each). The V and J ends lost 3 bases and 3 bases respectively, with 24 bases between them. Germline assignment: CDR1 SEHNR and CDR2 FQNEAQ (reference sequence). The CDR3 is 18 amino acids. The CDR3: CASSFFHGGLDRNYEQYF. In DNA, the CDR3 is TGTGCCAGCAGCTTTTTCCACGGGGGGTTGGACAGGAACTACGAGCAGTACTTC.

This chain joins TRBV6-1 and TRBJ2-1; 7 bases are a match to TRBD2. The trim removed 0 bases at V and 5 bases at J, leaving 10 bases unmatched. The germline V gene encodes CDR1 MNHNS and CDR2 SASEGT. The CDR3 runs 17 residues. This CDR3 is CASSEAREASGHNEQFF. In DNA form, the CDR3 reads TGTGCCAGCAGTGAAGCAAGGGAGGCTAGCGGCCACAATGAGCAGTTCTTC.